This TCR beta chain emerged from a study of cytomegalovirus exposure and HLA in healthy donors. The study's findings and limits: A later analysis showed TCR association rates differing by HLA locus, peaking at DRB1 and lowest at HLA-C.

For this clone: The target antigen is unknown.

This PCR relied on a set of 60 Vbeta primers and 13 Jbeta primers. Produced via immunoSEQ multiplex PCR; TCRdb's table is partial and in-frame only. In the table there are about 190,000 clones, around 85% of which are singletons. Each donor's status was that of a healthy bone marrow donor. The ends lost 5 bases at V and 2 bases at J; junction bases unmatched: 2. Germline V gives CDR1 SGHAT, CDR2 FQNNGV. This CDR3 is 13 amino acids long. The source of this sequence is a man between 35 and 55 years old in good health and CMV-seropositive. Specimen: PBMCs. The chain recombines TRBV11-2 with TRBJ2-7; the match to TRBD2 covers 8 bases. The CDR3 DNA sequence: TGTGCCAGCAGCCCCGGGGGGGCCTACGAGCAGTACTTC. Amino acids: CASSPGGAYEQYF.